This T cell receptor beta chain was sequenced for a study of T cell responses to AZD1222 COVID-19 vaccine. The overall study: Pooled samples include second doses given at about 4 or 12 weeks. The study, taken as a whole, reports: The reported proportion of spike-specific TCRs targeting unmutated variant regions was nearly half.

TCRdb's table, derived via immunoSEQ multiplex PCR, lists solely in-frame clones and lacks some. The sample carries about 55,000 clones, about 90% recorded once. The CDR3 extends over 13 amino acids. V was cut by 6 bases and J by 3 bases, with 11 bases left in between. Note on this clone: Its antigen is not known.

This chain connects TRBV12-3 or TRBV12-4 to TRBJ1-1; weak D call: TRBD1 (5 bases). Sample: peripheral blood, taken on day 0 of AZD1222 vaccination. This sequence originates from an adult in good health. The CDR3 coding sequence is TGTGCCAGCAGGCGAGAGGGGTACACTGAAGCTTTCTTT. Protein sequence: CASRREGYTEAFF.